One and the same sample provided the 7 T cell receptor beta chains below, sequenced in a study of T cell repertoires in cytomegalovirus infection. TCRdb called the reads again in MiXCR, with one record for every CDR3 protein. The sample holds roughly 630,000 distinct CDR3 sequences, roughly 24% seen once. Sequences were obtained from CD8+ T cells from PBMCs. All receptors come from a human donor in good health (CMV status not recorded). Some clones in this sample may be carry-over from other donors' samples.

In its sample, this clonotype was seen many times. The chain is built from TRBV28 and TRBJ2-3, with 10 nucleotides matching TRBD2. V dropped 6 bases and J dropped 7; count of bases not matched to a gene: 13. The CDR3 has 16 amino acids. The V gene's germline CDR1 is MDHEN and CDR2 SYDVKM. The CDR3 is CASSVAGGLPQNTQYF. Written as DNA, the CDR3 is TGTGCCAGCAGCGTAGCGGGGGGACTCCCTCAGAATACGCAGTATTTT.

Worth noting for this clonotype: This may be a read error: a much more frequent sequence differs by one nucleotide. The chain uses TRBV6-5 and TRBJ2-7; D ambiguous. Germline values: CDR1 MNHEY, CDR2 SVGAGI. V lost 2 bases and J 5 bases, leaving 4 bases between the germline ends. This CDR3 region has 11 residues. The CDR3 DNA follows: TGTGCCAGCAGTTACGGCCACGAGCAGTACTTC. The encoded protein is CASSYGHEQYF.

The chain uses TRBV29-1 and TRBJ1-4; TRBD1 aligns across 10 bases. This CDR3 contains 15 residues. Germline V lookup: CDR1 SQVTM, CDR2 ANQGSEA. The J segment lost 3 bases and the V segment lost 3 bases, leaving 4 bases of the junction unmatched. The CDR3, as DNA: TGCAGCGTTGAGGGACAGGGGCTTGCTAATGAAAAACTGTTTTTT. As protein: CSVEGQGLANEKLFF.

This clonotype was counted many times. The rearrangement joins TRBV5-4 to TRBJ2-3, with D perhaps TRBD1 or TRBD2 (5 bases each). V lost 2 bases to trimming and J lost 0 bases, with 10 bases between them. Looked up from germline, CDR1 is SGHNT and CDR2 is YYREEE (reference sequence). The CDR3 has 15 amino acids. The CDR3 DNA sequence: TGTGCCAGCAGCTTCCGGAGGACAAGCACAGATACGCAGTATTTT. It specifies CASSFRRTSTDTQYF.

This clonotype has at least ten counts. The chain has TRBV7-2 and TRBJ2-1; tentatively, D is TRBD1 (5 bases). The germline V gene encodes CDR1 SGHTA and CDR2 FQGNSA. V lost 2 bases to trimming and J lost 6 bases, with 8 bases between them. This CDR3 comprises 13 residues. CDR3 sequence reads: CASSLSRANEQFF. The CDR3, as DNA: TGTGCCAGCAGCTTATCCAGGGCCAATGAGCAGTTCTTC.

As concerns this clonotype: This may arise from a read error, as a much more abundant clone is one base away. The chain carries TRBV7-6 and TRBJ2-2, with 7 bases matching TRBD2. The germline V gene has CDR1 SGHVS and CDR2 FNYEAQ. The CDR3 contains 15 residues. The CDR3 bases are TGTGTCAGCAGCTTTGAGCGGGGACACACCGGGGAGCTGTTTTTT. It specifies CVSSFERGHTGELFF.

CDR3 nucleotide sequence: TGCAGTGCTCGGACAGGGAGGGATGGCTACACCTTC. As protein: CSARTGRDGYTF. This chain joins TRBV20-1 and TRBJ1-2; 8 positions match TRBD1. Trimming at V came to 5 bases and at J to 6 bases, leaving 5 bases not matched to a gene. Germline V gene sequence: CDR1 DFQATT, CDR2 SNEGSKA (reference sequence). This CDR3 contains 12 residues.